This TCR beta chain was identified in a study of beta chain features in type 1 diabetes. Notes on the study in general: The naive, central memory and Treg TCRB repertoires of patients appeared to be more similar to one another than those of healthy donors. In every one of the four CD4+ subsets, TCRB CDR3s were moderately but significantly shorter in Type 1 diabetes patients.

Sorted populations all exceeded 98% purity. Expressed TCRB transcripts were sequenced because the entire RNA isolate underwent reverse transcription. Produced via immunoSEQ multiplex PCR; TCRdb's table is partial and in-frame only. The sample includes some 330,000 clones, over 10% of them seen just once. The CDR3 runs 14 residues. The junction had 7 bases not matched to a gene; V was cut back by 5 bases and J by 2 bases. Germline V lookup: CDR1 GTSNPN, CDR2 SVGIG (reference sequence). With regard to this clone: Its antigen remains unidentified. As the CDR3 is not closed by the conserved phenylalanine or tryptophan, this likely results from a read error.

Sequenced: naive CD4+ T cells from blood. The chain is built from TRBV30 and TRBJ2-7; 9 bases are a match to TRBD1. This clonotype was sampled from a woman in her late teens or twenties with type 1 diabetes. The chain's CDR3 is CAWDRGAKPYEQYL. The CDR3 nucleotides are TGTGCCTGGGACAGGGGGGCTAAGCCCTACGAGCAGTACCTC.